The 13 T cell receptor beta chains presented below share a single source sample, sequenced in a study of cytomegalovirus exposure and HLA in healthy donors. The PCR made use of 60 Vbeta and 13 Jbeta primers. Produced via immunoSEQ multiplex PCR; TCRdb's table is partial and in-frame only. The sample lists around 150,000 clones, 80% seen once, with approximately 6.8% in the top ten. The sequencing input was PBMCs. These receptors were obtained from a male donor in good health and CMV-seropositive.

J is TRBJ2-3 and V is TRBV18; 8 nucleotides line up with TRBD2. Germline V CDR1 and CDR2: KGHSH, LQKENI. The CDR3 spans 17 residues. With 4 bases clipped from V and 1 base from J, the junction kept 10 bases outside the gene matches. CDR3 region: CASSRGLVRDGTDTQYF. CDR3 DNA sequence: TGTGCCAGCTCACGGGGACTAGTTCGTGATGGCACAGATACGCAGTATTTT.

The genes are TRBV14 and TRBJ2-5; tentatively, D is TRBD1 or TRBD2 (6 bases each). The J call may be mistaken, given a closer DNA end match to TRBJ2-7. The germline CDR1 and CDR2 sequences are SGHDN and FVKESK. This CDR3 spans 14 amino acids. The chain's CDR3 is CASSQLPGGGEQYF. The CDR3, as DNA: TGTGCCAGCAGCCAACTCCCCGGAGGGGGCGAGCAGTACTTC.

The CDR3 here is CASSTDSSYNSPLHF. In nucleotides, the CDR3 is TGTGCCAGCAGCACTGACAGCTCCTATAATTCACCCCTCCACTTT. The chain links TRBV7-9 to TRBJ1-6; D may be TRBD1 (5 bases). With 5 bases removed from V and 0 bases from J, the gap between germline ends came to 8 bases. CDR3 length: 15 amino acids. Germline CDR1 SEHNR, CDR2 FQNEAQ (reference sequence).

This clone was recorded a few times. This chain joins TRBV28 and TRBJ2-7; no clear D gene. CDR3 length: 13 amino acids. The germline V gene encodes CDR1 MDHEN and CDR2 SYDVKM. Trimming pared 10 bases from V and 3 bases from J, leaving 16 bases between. This CDR3 is CAMTERDGYEQYF. In DNA form, the CDR3 reads TGTGCCATGACCGAGCGCGACGGCTACGAGCAGTACTTC.

The chain joins TRBV7-9 to TRBJ2-1; 13 bases align to TRBD2. The CDR3 contains 17 residues. Germline V gives CDR1 SEHNR, CDR2 FQNEAQ (reference sequence). The V segment lost 4 bases and the J segment 4 bases; nucleotides outside the gene matches: 7. The CDR3 region is CASSSGTSGTRYNEQFF. The DNA for the CDR3 is TGTGCCAGCAGCTCCGGGACTAGCGGGACTAGATACAATGAGCAGTTCTTC.

The V and J genes are TRBV6-1 and TRBJ2-5; D perhaps matches TRBD1 (6 bases). This CDR3 is 10 amino acids long. Germline CDR1 is MNHNS and CDR2 is SASEGT. The ends were cut back, 10 bases at V and 7 bases at J, with 10 bases in the middle. The CDR3 DNA follows: TGTGCCACAGGGGAAGGGACCCAGTACTTC. Its translation is CATGEGTQYF.

The V gene is TRBV14, the J gene TRBJ2-4; 9 bases map to TRBD1. This CDR3 is 16 amino acids long. J gave up 5 bases and V 3 bases, and 8 bases lay outside the gene matches. Germline V lookup: CDR1 SGHDN, CDR2 FVKESK. The CDR3: CASSQQAGTGQNIQYF. CDR3 nucleotide sequence: TGTGCCAGCAGCCAGCAAGCCGGGACAGGGCAAAACATTCAGTACTTC.

This chain connects TRBV30 to TRBJ1-1; tentatively, D is TRBD1 (6 bases). The CDR3 consists of 12 residues. Trimming cost V 4 bases and J 14 bases, with 20 bases left between them. The germline CDR1 and CDR2 sequences are GTSNPN and SVGIG (reference sequence). The DNA for the CDR3 is TGTGCCTGGAACTTCCAATACAGGGATTCCTTCTTT. Translation gives CAWNFQYRDSFF.

The rearrangement links TRBV27 to TRBJ2-7, with TRBD2 matching 12 bases. The CDR3 runs to 18 residues. Germline CDR1 and CDR2: MNHEY and SMNVEV (reference sequence). After removal of 4 bases from V and 2 bases from J, the junction contained 12 bases not matched to a gene. The CDR3 bases are TGTGCCAGCAGTTGTGTAGGACTAGCGGGAAAGACCACCTACGAGCAGTACTTC. Its translation: CASSCVGLAGKTTYEQYF.

J is TRBJ1-2 and V is TRBV4-1; weak D call: TRBD1 (5 bases). CDR1 and CDR2 (germline): MGHRA, YSYEKL. The length of the CDR3 is 13 residues. With 3 bases removed from V and 6 bases from J, the gap between germline ends came to 11 bases. The CDR3 reads CASSHLDRDGYTF. For the CDR3, the DNA is TGCGCCAGCAGCCACCTAGACAGAGATGGCTACACCTTC.

CDR3 sequence: CASSPFSGGANVLYEQYF. For the CDR3, the DNA is TGTGCCAGCAGTCCCTTTTCGGGAGGGGCGAATGTACTGTACGAGCAGTACTTC. The chain couples TRBV27 to TRBJ2-7; 8 nucleotides line up with TRBD2. With 5 bases clipped from V and 4 bases from J, the junction kept 19 bases outside the gene matches. Germline loops: CDR1 MNHEY, CDR2 SMNVEV (reference sequence). The CDR3 has 18 amino acids.

The chain joins TRBV11-2 to TRBJ1-4; D is unresolved. V lost 5 bases and J lost 12, with 22 bases in between. Germline values: CDR1 SGHAT, CDR2 FQNNGV. The CDR3 is 15 residues long. CDR3 protein: CASSPDLNPLMELFF. CDR3 DNA sequence: TGTGCCAGCAGCCCCGATCTCAACCCTCTAATGGAACTGTTTTTT.

For the CDR3, the DNA is TGCGCCAGCAGCAAGGACCCCGACGGGAGCTACGAGCAGTACTTC. Its translation: CASSKDPDGSYEQYF. The rearrangement joins TRBV5-1 to TRBJ2-7; D is possibly TRBD2 (6 bases). This CDR3 has 15 residues. V lost 4 bases and J lost 3, with 17 bases in between. Germline assignment: CDR1 SGHRS and CDR2 YFSETQ.